This T cell receptor (beta chain) was captured in a study of CD8 T cells in Susac syndrome. Random-hexamer reverse transcription was applied to roughly 0.45 to 1 ug RNA. Amplification of the TCR beta CDR3 was carried out by immunoSEQ multiplex PCR, which spanned a total of 54 Vbeta and 13 Jbeta segments. In TCRdb, the immunoSEQ multiplex PCR reads were re-called with MiXCR into one record per CDR3 protein. Of under 350,000 distinct CDR3 sequences in the sample, 92% were seen once. The V gene's germline CDR1 is SGDLS and CDR2 YYNGEE. V was trimmed by 2 bases and J by 4 bases, leaving 9 bases between them. This CDR3 is 13 amino acids long.

The receptor was isolated from a human donor with multiple sclerosis. This chain joins TRBV9 and TRBJ1-1, with D tentatively TRBD1 (6 bases). The sequencing input was CD4+ T cells from PBMCs. CDR3 region: CASSVTRGTEAFF. The CDR3 nucleotides are TGTGCCAGCAGCGTCACCAGGGGCACTGAAGCTTTCTTT.